The 4 T cell receptor beta chains presented below share a single source sample, sequenced in a study of T cells in Graves' hyperthyroidism and ophthalmopathy. Authors of the study amplified TCR beta CDR3 regions from RNA transcripts. First-round RT-PCR of the TCR CDR3 relied on the HTBI primer set. TCRdb reprocessed the multiplex PCR reads via MiXCR and lists one record per CDR3 protein. The data show roughly 500,000 distinct CDR3 sequences, with roughly 14% seen just once and more than 4.5% held by the top ten. The material sequenced was blood. These receptors were taken from a woman aged 30 to 39 with Graves' hyperthyroidism that later progressed to Graves' ophthalmopathy.

This clonotype was seen many times. The chain has TRBV11-3 and TRBJ2-1; D unresolved. V dropped 4 bases and J dropped 15 bases, with 16 bases sitting between them. The length of the CDR3 is 12 residues. Germline V gene data show CDR1 as SGHNT and CDR2 as YENEEA. Here the CDR3 DNA reads TGTGCCAGCAGCTCCGGGTCCCAAAGTCGGTTCTTC. As protein: CASSSGSQSRFF.

In this sample, this clonotype turned up many times. This chain links TRBV2 with TRBJ1-6; TRBD1 is a possible D gene (6 bases). In germline, CDR1 is SNHLY, CDR2 FYNNEI. The CDR3 contains 14 residues. Trimming removed 4 bases from V and 10 bases from J, with 14 bases in between. The CDR3 coding sequence is TGTGCCAGCAGTGCCCCAGGGGATGGATCACCCCTCCACTTT. This encodes CASSAPGDGSPLHF.

This clonotype was observed many times. This chain links TRBV29-1 with TRBJ2-5; D is possibly TRBD1 (6 bases). V was shortened by 0 bases and J by 9 bases, with 17 bases between the two germline ends. This CDR3 has 14 amino acids. Germline V lookup: CDR1 SQVTM, CDR2 ANQGSEA. CDR3 protein: CSVEDLGHEGAQYF. DNA for the CDR3: TGCAGCGTTGAAGACTTGGGACATGAGGGGGCCCAGTACTTC.

The rearrangement joins TRBV4-2 to TRBJ1-5; 7 positions match TRBD1. The CDR3 has 14 residues. CDR1 LGHNA and CDR2 YNFKEQ come from the germline V gene. The ends lost 3 bases at V and 5 bases at J; junction bases unmatched: 4. The CDR3 region has the DNA TGTGCCAGCAGCCAGGGACAGAGCGATCAGCCCCAGCATTTT. Amino acid sequence: CASSQGQSDQPQHF.